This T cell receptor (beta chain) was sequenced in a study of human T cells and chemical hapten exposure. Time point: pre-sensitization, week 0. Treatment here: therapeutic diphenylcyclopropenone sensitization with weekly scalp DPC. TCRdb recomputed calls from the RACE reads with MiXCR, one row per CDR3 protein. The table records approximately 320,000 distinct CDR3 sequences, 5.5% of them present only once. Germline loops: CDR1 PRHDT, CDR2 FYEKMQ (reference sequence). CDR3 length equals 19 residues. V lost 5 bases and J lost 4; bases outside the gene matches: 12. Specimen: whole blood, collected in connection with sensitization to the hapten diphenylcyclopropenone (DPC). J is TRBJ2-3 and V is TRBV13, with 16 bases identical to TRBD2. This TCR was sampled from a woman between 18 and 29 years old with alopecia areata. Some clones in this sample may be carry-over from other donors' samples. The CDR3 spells CASSPTGTSGGAYPDTQYF. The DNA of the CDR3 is TGTGCCAGCAGCCCGACCGGGACTAGCGGGGGGGCTTACCCAGATACGCAGTATTTT.